Following are 13 T cell receptor beta chains from one sample sequenced in a study of blood T cell repertoires in COVID-19. TCRdb's table, derived via immunoSEQ multiplex PCR, lists solely in-frame clones and lacks some. This table has about 130,000 clones, about 81% appearing once. The specimen was peripheral blood. Source of these receptors: a man younger than 40 with COVID-19, enrolled during active disease.

The chain couples TRBV3-1 (or the pseudogene TRBV3-2) to TRBJ1-1; TRBD1 matches 8 bases. Germline CDR1 is LGHDT and CDR2 is YNNKEL (reference sequence). This CDR3 is 18 amino acids long. J gave up 0 bases and V 3 bases, and 12 bases lay outside the gene matches. The CDR3 nucleotides are TGTGCCAGCAGCCACCCTCCGGACAGGGCTGATATGAACACTGAAGCTTTCTTT. Amino acids: CASSHPPDRADMNTEAFF.

The rearrangement joins TRBV28 to TRBJ2-1; 7 bases line up with TRBD2. CDR1 is MDHEN and CDR2 is SYDVKM in the germline V gene. The J segment lost 12 bases and the V segment lost 5 bases, leaving 7 bases of the junction unmatched. CDR3 length: 12 residues. CDR3 protein: CASSLSSGRQFF. CDR3 DNA sequence: TGTGCCAGCAGTCTCTCTAGCGGCCGGCAGTTCTTC.

The rearrangement joins TRBV10-2 to TRBJ1-5, with 9 bases matching TRBD1. The germline CDR1 and CDR2 sequences are WSHSY and SAAADI. The CDR3 runs 15 residues. V dropped 7 bases and J dropped 5; count of bases not matched to a gene: 9. The CDR3 region is CASTRTGAPDQPQHF. CDR3 sequence (DNA): TGCGCCAGCACCCGGACAGGGGCACCCGATCAGCCCCAGCATTTT.

V and J are TRBV3-1 (or the pseudogene TRBV3-2) and TRBJ1-4; D gene unclear. The CDR3 has 13 amino acids. Germline V gene data show CDR1 as LGHDT and CDR2 as YNNKEL (reference sequence). V shed 1 base and J shed 8 bases, with 8 bases lying between them. CDR3 amino acids: CASSQAPQEKLFF. The DNA for the CDR3 is TGTGCCAGCAGCCAAGCCCCACAAGAAAAACTGTTTTTT.

This chain joins TRBV5-5 and TRBJ2-7; TRBD1 matches at 9 bases. The CDR3 has 17 residues. V shed 4 bases and J 0 bases; nucleotides not matched to a gene: 11. Germline V gene lookup returns CDR1 SGHKS and CDR2 YYEKEE (reference sequence). The CDR3 DNA reads as TGTGCCAGCAGCGCCATAGGACAGGGGCCTAGCTCCTACGAGCAGTACTTC. This codes for CASSAIGQGPSSYEQYF.

The J gene is TRBJ1-1, the V gene TRBV28, with D possibly TRBD1 on 5 matching bases. This CDR3 is 15 amino acids long. Trimming removed 3 bases from V and 0 bases from J, with 11 bases in between. Germline V gene data show CDR1 as MDHEN and CDR2 as SYDVKM. CDR3 DNA sequence: TGTGCCAGCAGTTTGGGGGGTTCTTTGAACACTGAAGCTTTCTTT. This encodes CASSLGGSLNTEAFF.

Notes on this clone: This sample also contains other DNA sequences that code for the same CDR3. The CDR3 spells CASGSSGGWNEQFF. The CDR3 DNA is TGTGCTAGTGGTTCTAGCGGTGGGTGGAATGAGCAGTTCTTC. The chain recombines TRBV12-5 with TRBJ2-1, with 7 bases matching TRBD2. Unmatched junction bases numbered 7, after V lost 4 bases and J lost 7 bases. Germline-derived CDR1 and CDR2 are LGHNT and FRNRAP. The CDR3 sequence is 14 residues long. The full variable domain, rest sourced from reference TRBV12-5 and TRBJ2-1, is DARVTQTPRHKVTEMGQEVTMRCQPILGHNTVFWYRQTMMQGLELLAYFRNRAPLDDSGMPKDRFSAEMPDATLATLKIQPSEPRDSAVYFCASGSSGGWNEQFFGPGTRLTVL.

Comment on this clone: The same CDR3 also results from other DNA sequences found in this sample. DNA of the CDR3: TGTGCCAGCAGCTTGAGACAGGATTATGGCTACACCTTC. Translating gives CASSLRQDYGYTF. This rearrangement joins TRBV7-2 to TRBJ1-2; D possibly corresponds to TRBD1 (6 bases). Germline CDR1 reads SGHTA; CDR2 reads FQGNSA. This CDR3 has 13 residues. V gave up 3 bases and J gave up 5 bases, with 10 bases separating them.

The CDR3 coding sequence is TGTGCCAGCAGTCCACTACGCCTCTATGGCTACACCTTC. Translated, it gives CASSPLRLYGYTF. V gene TRBV28 combines with J gene TRBJ1-2; unclear D gene. V lost 5 bases and J 4 bases, leaving 11 bases between the germline ends. Germline values: CDR1 MDHEN, CDR2 SYDVKM. The CDR3 spans 13 residues.

The V call is TRBV5-8, the J call TRBJ1-5; D perhaps matches TRBD1 (6 bases). The ends were cut back, 6 bases at V and 5 bases at J, with 18 bases in the middle. The CDR3 covers 15 residues. Germline lookup yields CDR1 SGHTS and CDR2 YDEGEE. The CDR3 region has the DNA TGTGCCAGCACCGTCAGGGGTAGAAGTCATCAGCCCCAGCATTTT. The encoded protein is CASTVRGRSHQPQHF.

V is TRBV7-9 and J is TRBJ2-3, with TRBD2 as a possible D gene (6 bases). CDR3 length equals 14 residues. Germline assignment: CDR1 SEHNR and CDR2 FQNEAQ (reference sequence). With 2 bases removed from V and 6 bases from J, the gap between germline ends came to 12 bases. CDR3 in amino acids: CASSLTGSGDTQYF. CDR3 DNA: TGTGCCAGCAGCTTAACCGGTAGCGGCGATACGCAGTATTTT.

This clone appeared a single time. The J gene is TRBJ2-3, the V gene TRBV1; the table assigns TRBD2, which was not confirmed against the DNA. TRBV1 is a pseudogene. The CDR3 consists of 18 residues. The CDR3: CTSSLRVLSGRASDTQYF. In nucleotides, the CDR3 is TGCACCAGCAGTCTCCGTGTGCTTAGCGGGAGGGCCTCAGATACGCAGTATTTT.

This clone was recorded a few times. The CDR3 nucleotides are TGTGCCAGCAGCTTGGAAACATCGATTACGCAGTATTTT. The encoded protein is CASSLETSITQYF. The chain has TRBV5-4 and TRBJ2-3, with D unclear. Trimming pared 0 bases from V and 8 bases from J, leaving 10 bases between. This CDR3 is built from 13 residues. The germline V gene has CDR1 SGHNT and CDR2 YYREEE (reference sequence).